This T cell receptor beta chain derives from a study of Graves' ophthalmopathy and Graves' hyperthyroidism. The wider study: Investigators collected peripheral blood at initial diagnosis, before any treatment was given. Whole-study findings and limits: Built on 13 signatures, a model told ophthalmopathy apart from stable hyperthyroidism with 85% to 90% sensitivity and roughly 81% specificity.

The sequenced template was RNA, covering the TCR beta CDR3 region. Second-round multiplex PCR followed a first-round RT-PCR using HTBI primers. TCRdb re-derived calls from the multiplex PCR reads in MiXCR, one entry per CDR3 protein. The data show approximately 480,000 distinct CDR3 sequences, approximately 14% seen once. Every ophthalmopathy donor presented moderate-to-severe activity, CAS ≥3, NOSPECS ≥4 and duration under 3 months. Other autoimmune diseases, uncontrolled infections, pregnancy or lactation excluded patients from enrollment. A remark on this clonotype: The antigen is not known.

Sequencing was carried out using blood. This receptor was identified in a woman aged 25 to 45 with Graves' ophthalmopathy.

DNA for the CDR3: TGTGCCAGCAGTTCAGAGAGCAATCAGCCCCAGCATTTT. This codes for CASSSESNQPQHF. J is TRBJ1-5 and V is TRBV12-3 or TRBV12-4, with no clear D. This CDR3 is 13 amino acids long. V shed 4 bases and J shed 1 base, with 5 bases lying between them.